Described below is a single TCR beta chain sequence and its context. Its specificity is not known. These data are taken from a study of T cell responses to AZD1222 COVID-19 vaccine. The wider study: Second doses that came at about 4 or about 12 weeks were put together.

Study results and caveats: Baseline serostatus was positive in only a handful of AZD1222 recipients. Donors were largely white British and mainly female; clonal diversity was possibly underestimated. A rise in Spike-specific TCR breadth and depth followed two AZD1222 doses.

The method was immunoSEQ multiplex PCR; TCRdb's version includes in-frame clones alone and lacks a portion of them. This table holds over 100,000 clones, about nine tenths found once. The specimen was peripheral blood, collected on day 0 of AZD1222 vaccination. The receptor was derived from an adult in good health.

The CDR3 sequence is CASSLRGYEQYF. In nucleotides, the CDR3 is TGTGCCAGCAGCTTGCGGGGTTACGAGCAGTACTTC. V gene TRBV5-5 combines with J gene TRBJ2-7, with D maybe TRBD2 (5 bases). Trimming took 1 base from V and 4 from J, leaving 6 bases between them. Germline CDR1 SGHKS, CDR2 YYEKEE (reference sequence). The CDR3 spans 12 residues. Complete variable domain (other parts from reference TRBV5-5 and TRBJ2-7): DAGVTQSPTHLIKTRGQQVTLRCSPISGHKSVSWYQQVLGQGPQFIFQYYEKEERGRGNFPDRFSARQFPNYSSELNVNALLLGDSALYLCASSLRGYEQYFGPGTRLTVT.